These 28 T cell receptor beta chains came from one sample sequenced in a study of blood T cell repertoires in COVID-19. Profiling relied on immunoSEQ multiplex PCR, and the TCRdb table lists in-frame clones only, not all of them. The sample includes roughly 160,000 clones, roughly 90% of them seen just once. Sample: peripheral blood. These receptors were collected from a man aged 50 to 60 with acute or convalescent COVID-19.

The CDR3 nucleotides are TGTGCCAGCAGCCAAGTGGCGGGATTGAACACTGAAGCTTTCTTT. Its protein product is CASSQVAGLNTEAFF. The chain uses TRBV3-1 (or the pseudogene TRBV3-2) and TRBJ1-1; D is uncertain. CDR3 length: 15 residues. The V gene's germline CDR1 is LGHDT and CDR2 YNNKEL (reference sequence). V was cut by 1 base and J by 0 bases, with 9 bases left in between.

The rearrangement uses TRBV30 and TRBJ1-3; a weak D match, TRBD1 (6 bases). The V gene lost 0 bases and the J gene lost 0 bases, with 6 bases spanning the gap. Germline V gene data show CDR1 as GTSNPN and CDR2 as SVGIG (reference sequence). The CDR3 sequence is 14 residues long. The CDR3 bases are TGTGCCTGGAGTGTGGGGGCCTCTGGAAACACCATATATTTT. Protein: CAWSVGASGNTIYF.

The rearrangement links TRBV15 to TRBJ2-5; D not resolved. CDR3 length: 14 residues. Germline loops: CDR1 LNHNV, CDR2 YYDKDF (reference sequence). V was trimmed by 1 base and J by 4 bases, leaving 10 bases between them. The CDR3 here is CATSRAPGAETQYF. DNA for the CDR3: TGTGCCACCAGCAGAGCGCCGGGTGCAGAGACCCAGTACTTC. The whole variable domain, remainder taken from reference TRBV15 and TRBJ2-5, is DAMVIQNPRYQVTQFGKPVTLSCSQTLNHNVMYWYQQKSSQAPKLLFHYYDKDFNNEADTPDNFQSRRPNTSFCFLDIRSPGLGDTAMYLCATSRAPGAETQYFGPGTRLLVL.

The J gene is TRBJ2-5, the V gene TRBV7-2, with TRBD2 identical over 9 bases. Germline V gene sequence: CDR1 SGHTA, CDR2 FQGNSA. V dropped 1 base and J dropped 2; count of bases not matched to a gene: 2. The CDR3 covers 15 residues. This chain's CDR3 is CASSLGLAEQETQYF. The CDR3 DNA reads TGTGCCAGCAGCTTAGGACTAGCGGAGCAAGAGACCCAGTACTTC.

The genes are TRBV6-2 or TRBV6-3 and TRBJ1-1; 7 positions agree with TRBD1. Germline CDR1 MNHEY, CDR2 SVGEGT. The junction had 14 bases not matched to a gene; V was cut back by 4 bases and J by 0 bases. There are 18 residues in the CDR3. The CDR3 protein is CASSFGTAPKRMNTEAFF. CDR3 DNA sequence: TGTGCCAGCAGTTTTGGGACAGCGCCTAAGAGAATGAACACTGAAGCTTTCTTT.

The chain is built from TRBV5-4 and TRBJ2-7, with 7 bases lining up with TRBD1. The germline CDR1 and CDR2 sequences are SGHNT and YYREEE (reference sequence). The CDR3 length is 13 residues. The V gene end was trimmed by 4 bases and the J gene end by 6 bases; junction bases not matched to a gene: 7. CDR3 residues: CASSRDRALEQYF. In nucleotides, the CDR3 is TGTGCCAGCAGCCGGGACAGAGCCCTCGAGCAGTACTTC.

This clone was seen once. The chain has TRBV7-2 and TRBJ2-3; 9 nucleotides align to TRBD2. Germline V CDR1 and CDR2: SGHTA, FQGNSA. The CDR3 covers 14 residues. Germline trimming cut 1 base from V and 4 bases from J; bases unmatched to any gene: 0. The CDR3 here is CASSLGGGADTQYF. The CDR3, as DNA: TGTGCCAGCAGCTTAGGCGGGGGGGCAGATACGCAGTATTTT.

CDR3 DNA: TGTGCCAGCAGCCTACCACCGGGACAGTTAGGTTCACCCCTCCACTTT. Translation gives CASSLPPGQLGSPLHF. J is TRBJ1-6 and V is TRBV11-2; 7 positions match TRBD1. The CDR3 is made up of 16 amino acids. V gave up 5 bases and J gave up 9 bases; unmatched junction bases: 13. CDR1 is SGHAT, CDR2 FQNNGV, per germline.

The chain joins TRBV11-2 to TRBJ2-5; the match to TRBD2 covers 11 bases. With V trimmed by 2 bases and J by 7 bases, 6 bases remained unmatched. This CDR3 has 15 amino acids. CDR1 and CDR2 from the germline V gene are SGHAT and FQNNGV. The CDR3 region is CASSLTGLAEGTQYF. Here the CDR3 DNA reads TGTGCCAGCAGCTTAACGGGACTAGCGGAAGGGACCCAGTACTTC.

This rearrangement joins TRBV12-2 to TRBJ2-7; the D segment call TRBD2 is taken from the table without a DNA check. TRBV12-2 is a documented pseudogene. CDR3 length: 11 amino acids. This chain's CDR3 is CASRLRHEQYV. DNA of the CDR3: TGTGCAAGTCGCTTGCGTCACGAGCAGTACGTC.

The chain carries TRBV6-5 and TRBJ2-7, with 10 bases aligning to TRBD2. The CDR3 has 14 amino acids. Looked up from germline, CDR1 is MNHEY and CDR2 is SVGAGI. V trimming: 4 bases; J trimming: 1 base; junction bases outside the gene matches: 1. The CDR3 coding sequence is TGTGCCAGCAGTTTAGCGGGGGGTTCCTACGAGCAGTACGTC. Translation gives CASSLAGGSYEQYV.

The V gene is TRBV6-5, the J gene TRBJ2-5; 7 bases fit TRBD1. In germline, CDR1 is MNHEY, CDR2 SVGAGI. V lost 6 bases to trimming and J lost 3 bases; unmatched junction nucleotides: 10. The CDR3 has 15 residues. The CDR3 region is CASRALGQVEETQYF. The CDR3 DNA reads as TGTGCCAGCAGGGCACTCGGACAGGTAGAAGAGACCCAGTACTTC.

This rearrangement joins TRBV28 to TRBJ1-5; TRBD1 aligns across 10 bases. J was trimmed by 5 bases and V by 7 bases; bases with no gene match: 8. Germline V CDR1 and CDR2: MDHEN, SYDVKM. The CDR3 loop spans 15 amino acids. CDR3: CASNFDRGQHQPQHF. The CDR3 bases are TGTGCCAGCAACTTTGACAGGGGGCAGCATCAGCCCCAGCATTTT. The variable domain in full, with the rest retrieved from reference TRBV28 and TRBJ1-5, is DVKVTQSSRYLVKRTGEKVFLECVQDMDHENMFWYRQDPGLGLRLIYFSYDVKMKEKGDIPEGYSVSREKKERFSLILESASTNQTSMYLCASNFDRGQHQPQHFGDGTRLSIL.

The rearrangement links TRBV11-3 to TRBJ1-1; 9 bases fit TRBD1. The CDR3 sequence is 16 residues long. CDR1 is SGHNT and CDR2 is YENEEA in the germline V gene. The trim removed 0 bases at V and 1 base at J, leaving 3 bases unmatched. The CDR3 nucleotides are TGTGCCAGCAGCTTAGACCCACAGGGGGCGAACACTGAAGCTTTCTTT. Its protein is CASSLDPQGANTEAFF.

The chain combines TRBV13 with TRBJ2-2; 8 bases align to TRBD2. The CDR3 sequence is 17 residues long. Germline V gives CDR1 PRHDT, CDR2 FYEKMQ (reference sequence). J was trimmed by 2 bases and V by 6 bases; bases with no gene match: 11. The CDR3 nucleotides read TGTGCCAGCAGTTCTACTAGCGGCGGGAGAAACACCGGGGAGCTGTTTTTT. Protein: CASSSTSGGRNTGELFF.

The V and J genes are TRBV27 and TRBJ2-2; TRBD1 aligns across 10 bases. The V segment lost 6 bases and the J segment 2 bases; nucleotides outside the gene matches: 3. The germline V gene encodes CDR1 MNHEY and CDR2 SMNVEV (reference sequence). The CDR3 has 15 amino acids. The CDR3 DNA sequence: TGTGCCAGCAGCAAGACAGGGGGCAACACCGGGGAGCTGTTTTTT. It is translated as CASSKTGGNTGELFF.

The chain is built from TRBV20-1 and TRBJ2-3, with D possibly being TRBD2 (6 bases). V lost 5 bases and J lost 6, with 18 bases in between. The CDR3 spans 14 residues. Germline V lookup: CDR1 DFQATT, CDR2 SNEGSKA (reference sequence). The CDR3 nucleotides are TGCAGTGCTCGTGTAGCGGTCCGTGCCGATACGCAGTATTTT. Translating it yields CSARVAVRADTQYF.

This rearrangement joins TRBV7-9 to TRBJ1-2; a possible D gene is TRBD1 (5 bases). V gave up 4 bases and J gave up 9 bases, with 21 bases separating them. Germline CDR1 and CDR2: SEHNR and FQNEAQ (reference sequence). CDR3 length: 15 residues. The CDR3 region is CASSYSGGVDNRYTF. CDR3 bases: TGTGCCAGCAGCTACTCTGGAGGGGTCGATAATCGCTACACCTTC.

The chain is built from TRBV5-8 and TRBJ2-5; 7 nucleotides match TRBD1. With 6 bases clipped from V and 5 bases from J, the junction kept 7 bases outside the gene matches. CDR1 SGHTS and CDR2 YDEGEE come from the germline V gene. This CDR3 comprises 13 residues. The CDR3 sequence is CASTQTGPETQYF. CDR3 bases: TGTGCCAGCACCCAGACAGGGCCGGAGACCCAGTACTTC.

CDR3 in amino acids: CASREGWGDYGYTF. In nucleotides, the CDR3 is TGTGCCAGTAGGGAAGGTTGGGGCGACTATGGCTACACCTTC. This chain links TRBV19 with TRBJ1-2; D might be TRBD1 (5 bases). Trimming stripped 6 bases from V and 3 bases from J, with 14 bases between. This CDR3 region has 14 residues. In germline, CDR1 is LNHDA, CDR2 SQIVND (reference sequence). The full variable domain, rest sourced from reference TRBV19 and TRBJ1-2, is DGGITQSPKYLFRKEGQNVTLSCEQNLNHDAMYWYRQDPGQGLRLIYYSQIVNDFQKGDIAEGYSVSREKKESFPLTVTSAQKNPTAFYLCASREGWGDYGYTFGSGTRLTVV.

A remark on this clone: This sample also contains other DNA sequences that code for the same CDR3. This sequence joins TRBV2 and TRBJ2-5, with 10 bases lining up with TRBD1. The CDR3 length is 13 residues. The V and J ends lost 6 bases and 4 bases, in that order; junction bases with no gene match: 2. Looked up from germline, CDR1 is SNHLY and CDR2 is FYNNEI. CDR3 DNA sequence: TGTGCCAGCAGCGGGACAGGGGTAGAGACCCAGTACTTC. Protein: CASSGTGVETQYF.

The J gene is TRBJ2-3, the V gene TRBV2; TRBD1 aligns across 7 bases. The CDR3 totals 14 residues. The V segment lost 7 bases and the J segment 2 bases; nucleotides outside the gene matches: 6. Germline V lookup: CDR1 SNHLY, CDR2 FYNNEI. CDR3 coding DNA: TGTGCCAGCAACAGCGACAGGGCCACAGATACGCAGTATTTT. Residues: CASNSDRATDTQYF.

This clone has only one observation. CDR3 residues: CASSRFAGLGGNSPLHF. CDR3 coding DNA: TGTGCCAGCAGTCGCTTCGCAGGGTTGGGGGGGAATTCACCCCTCCACTTT. The rearrangement uses TRBV3-1 (or the pseudogene TRBV3-2) and TRBJ1-6, with a weak D call TRBD1 (5 bases). Trimming pared 6 bases from V and 7 bases from J, leaving 22 bases between. This CDR3 region has 17 residues. CDR1 LGHDT and CDR2 YNNKEL come from the germline V gene (reference sequence).

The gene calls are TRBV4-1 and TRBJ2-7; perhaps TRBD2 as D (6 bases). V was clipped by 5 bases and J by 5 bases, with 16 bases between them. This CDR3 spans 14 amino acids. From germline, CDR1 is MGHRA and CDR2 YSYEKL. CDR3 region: CASSGVGSLDEQYF. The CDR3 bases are TGCGCCAGCAGCGGGGTCGGGAGTCTGGACGAGCAGTACTTC.

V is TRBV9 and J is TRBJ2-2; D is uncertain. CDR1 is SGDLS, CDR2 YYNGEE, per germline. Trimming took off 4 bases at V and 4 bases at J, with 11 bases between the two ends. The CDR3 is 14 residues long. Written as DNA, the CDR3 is TGTGCCAGCAGCCCTACGAGCCCCACCGGGGAGCTGTTTTTT. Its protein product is CASSPTSPTGELFF.

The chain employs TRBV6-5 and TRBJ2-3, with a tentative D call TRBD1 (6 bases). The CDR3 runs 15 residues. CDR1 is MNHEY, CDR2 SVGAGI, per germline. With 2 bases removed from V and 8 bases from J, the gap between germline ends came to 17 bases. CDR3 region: CASSYRDNLRVTQYF. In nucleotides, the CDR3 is TGTGCCAGCAGTTACCGGGACAACCTTCGGGTTACGCAGTATTTT.

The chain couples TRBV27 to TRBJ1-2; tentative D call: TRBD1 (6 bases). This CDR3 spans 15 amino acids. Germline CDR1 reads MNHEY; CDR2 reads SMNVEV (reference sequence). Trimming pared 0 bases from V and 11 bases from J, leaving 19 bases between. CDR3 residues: CASSLSRGRGIGYTF. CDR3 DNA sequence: TGTGCCAGCAGTTTATCGAGAGGCAGGGGAATAGGTTACACCTTC.

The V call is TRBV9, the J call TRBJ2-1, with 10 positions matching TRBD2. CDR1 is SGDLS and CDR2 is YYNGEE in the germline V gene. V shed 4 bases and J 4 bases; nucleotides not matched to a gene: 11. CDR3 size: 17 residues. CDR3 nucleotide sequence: TGTGCCAGCAGCCCAAAACCCGGGACTAGCGCGTACAATGAGCAGTTCTTC. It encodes CASSPKPGTSAYNEQFF.